What follows describes a single T cell receptor (beta chain). Authors' analysis steps: The assay estimated nucleated cells by amplifying reference gene primers. Some clones are missing from TCRdb's copy, which holds only in-frame ones; the method was immunoSEQ multiplex PCR. V, J and clone size reflect that table, while D and trimming were determined from the DNA. The repertoire has 150,000 to 200,000 clones, roughly nine tenths of them found once; the top ten carry around 7%. The CDR3 loop spans 17 amino acids. The V gene end was trimmed by 0 bases and the J gene end by 2 bases; junction bases not matched to a gene: 5. Germline V lookup: CDR1 MNHEY, CDR2 SMNVEV (reference sequence). The sample belongs to a study of blood T cell repertoires in COVID-19.

The chain employs TRBV27 and TRBJ2-3; 10 bases match TRBD2. Sequencing used peripheral blood. This clonotype originated in a man aged 40-55 years with acute or convalescent COVID-19. This CDR3 reads CASSLSTTSGATDTQYF. The CDR3 nucleotides are TGTGCCAGCAGTTTATCGACAACTAGCGGGGCCACAGATACGCAGTATTTT.